These 3 T cell receptor beta chains were sequenced from one sample in a study of Ad26.COV2.S vaccination and SARS-CoV-2 variants (TCRdb year 2021). The treatment or condition label of this sample denotes: about 20 received Ad26.COV2.S at low or high dose, single or two shots; 5 received placebo; per-sample allocation not given. For vaccine and placebo recipients, repertoires were sequenced using samples collected on day 63 after the first injection. Library construction relied on the immunoSEQ multiplex PCR assay. Here the immuneACCESS table is served through TCRdb, limited to in-frame sequences with V and J called. Missing clones are a known gap in these copies; in checked studies unresolved V genes cover under half, and the rest lacks a known reason. This sample has around 450,000 clones in its table, and less than 95% of those were observed once. Jointly, the top ten make up approximately 4.3% of the sample.

The starting material was peripheral blood, obtained in a trial of Ad26.COV2.S vaccine versus placebo. The receptors here all came from a person between 18 and 65 years old who received the Ad26.COV2.S COVID-19 vaccine or a placebo.

J is TRBJ2-7 and V is TRBV18; weak D call: TRBD2 (6 bases). This CDR3 spans 14 amino acids. Per the germline V gene, CDR1 is KGHSH and CDR2 is LQKENI. The V gene lost 0 bases and the J gene lost 3 bases, with 9 bases spanning the gap. CDR3 sequence (DNA): TGTGCCAGCTCACCACCGTTCGGGGGCTACGAGCAGTACTTC. Translating gives CASSPPFGGYEQYF.

This chain's CDR3 is CASSPPGATNEKLFF. For the CDR3, the DNA is TGTGCCAGCAGTCCCCCGGGAGCAACTAATGAAAAACTGTTTTTT. The V gene is TRBV4-2, the J gene TRBJ1-4; D not resolved. In germline, CDR1 is LGHNA, CDR2 YNFKEQ. V lost 6 bases and J lost 0, with 11 bases in between. This CDR3 spans 15 amino acids.

The V call is TRBV9, the J call TRBJ1-3, with TRBD1 as a possible D gene (6 bases). Germline lookup yields CDR1 SGDLS and CDR2 YYNGEE. V shed 0 bases and J shed 0 bases, with 10 bases lying between them. This CDR3 is 16 amino acids long. The DNA of the CDR3 is TGTGCCAGCAGCGTAGAGTTACAGGGCTCTGGAAACACCATATATTTT. Protein sequence: CASSVELQGSGNTIYF.